This T cell receptor beta chain was found in a study of early T cells in non-severe SARS-CoV-2 infection. Trimming removed 4 bases at V and 7 bases at J, with 17 bases between. This CDR3 spans 15 amino acids. CDR1 SGHDN and CDR2 FVKESK come from the germline V gene. Separate cDNA molecules each had unique molecular identifiers attached to them. Using its own MiXCR run on the 5' RACE reads, TCRdb lists one record per CDR3 protein. The profile covers 70,000 or so distinct CDR3 sequences, with 11% appearing a single time and around 6.1% taken by the ten largest. This TCR was sampled from an adult who was a healthcare worker with PCR-confirmed SARS-CoV-2 infection or an uninfected control (not recorded which). Material: whole blood. The rearrangement uses TRBV14 and TRBJ2-1; D uncertain. The CDR3 sequence is CASSPLGSWGNEQFF. As DNA, the CDR3 is TGTGCCAGCAGCCCTCTAGGGTCGTGGGGAAATGAGCAGTTCTTC.